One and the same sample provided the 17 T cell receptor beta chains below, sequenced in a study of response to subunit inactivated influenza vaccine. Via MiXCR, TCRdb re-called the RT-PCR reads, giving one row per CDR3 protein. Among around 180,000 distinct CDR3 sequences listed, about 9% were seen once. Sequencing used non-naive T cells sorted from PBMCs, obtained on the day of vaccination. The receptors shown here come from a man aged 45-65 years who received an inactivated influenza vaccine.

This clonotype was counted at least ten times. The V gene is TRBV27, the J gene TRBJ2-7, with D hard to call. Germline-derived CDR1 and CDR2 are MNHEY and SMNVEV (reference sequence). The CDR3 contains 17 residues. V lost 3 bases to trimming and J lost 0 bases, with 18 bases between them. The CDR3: CASSFEADSKSSYEQYF. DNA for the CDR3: TGTGCCAGCAGTTTCGAGGCCGACTCGAAAAGCTCCTACGAGCAGTACTTC.

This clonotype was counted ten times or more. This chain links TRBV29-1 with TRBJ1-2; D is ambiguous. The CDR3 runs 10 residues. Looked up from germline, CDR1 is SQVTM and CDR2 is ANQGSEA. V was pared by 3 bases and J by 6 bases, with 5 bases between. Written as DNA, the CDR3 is TGCAGCGTTGATGAGGATGGCTACACCTTC. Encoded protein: CSVDEDGYTF.

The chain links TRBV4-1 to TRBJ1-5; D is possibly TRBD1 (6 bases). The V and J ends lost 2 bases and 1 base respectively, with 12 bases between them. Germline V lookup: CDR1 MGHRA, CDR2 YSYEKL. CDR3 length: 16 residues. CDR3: CASSQLGQPSNQPQHF. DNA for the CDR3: TGCGCCAGCAGCCAACTGGGACAACCGAGCAATCAGCCCCAGCATTTT.

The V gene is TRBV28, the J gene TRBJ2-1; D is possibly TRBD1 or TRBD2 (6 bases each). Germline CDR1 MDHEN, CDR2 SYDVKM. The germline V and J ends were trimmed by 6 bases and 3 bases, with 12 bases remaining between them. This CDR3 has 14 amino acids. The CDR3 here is CASSEGGFYNEQFF. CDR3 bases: TGTGCCAGCAGCGAGGGGGGATTCTACAATGAGCAGTTCTTC.

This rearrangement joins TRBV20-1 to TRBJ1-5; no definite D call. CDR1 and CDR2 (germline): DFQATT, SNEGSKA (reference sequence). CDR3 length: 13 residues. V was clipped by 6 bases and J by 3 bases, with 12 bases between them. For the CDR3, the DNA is TGCAGTGCGGAGGTTGGCACCAATCAGCCCCAGCATTTT. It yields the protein CSAEVGTNQPQHF.

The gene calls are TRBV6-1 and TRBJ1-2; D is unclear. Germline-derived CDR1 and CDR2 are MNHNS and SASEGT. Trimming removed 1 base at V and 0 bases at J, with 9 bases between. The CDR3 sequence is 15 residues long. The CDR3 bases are TGTGCCAGCAGTGAAGGAGCAGCTTCTAACTATGGCTACACCTTC. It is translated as CASSEGAASNYGYTF.

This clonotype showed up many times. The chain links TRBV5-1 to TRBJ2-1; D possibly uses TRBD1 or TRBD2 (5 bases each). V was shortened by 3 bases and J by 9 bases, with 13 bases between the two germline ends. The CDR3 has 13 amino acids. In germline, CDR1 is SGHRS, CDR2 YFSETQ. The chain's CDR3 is CASSWGSVGEQFF. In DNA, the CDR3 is TGCGCCAGCAGCTGGGGGTCGGTTGGTGAGCAGTTCTTC. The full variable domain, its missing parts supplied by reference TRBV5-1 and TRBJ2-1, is KAGVTQTPRYLIKTRGQQVTLSCSPISGHRSVSWYQQTPGQGLQFLFEYFSETQRNKGNFPGRFSGRQFSNSRSEMNVSTLELGDSALYLCASSWGSVGEQFFGPGTRLTVL.

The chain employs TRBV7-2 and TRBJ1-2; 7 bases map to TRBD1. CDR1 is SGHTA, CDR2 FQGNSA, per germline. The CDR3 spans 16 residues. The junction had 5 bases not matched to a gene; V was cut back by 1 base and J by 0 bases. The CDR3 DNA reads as TGTGCCAGCAGCTTAGAGGGGGCACATCCTAACTATGGCTACACCTTC. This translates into CASSLEGAHPNYGYTF.

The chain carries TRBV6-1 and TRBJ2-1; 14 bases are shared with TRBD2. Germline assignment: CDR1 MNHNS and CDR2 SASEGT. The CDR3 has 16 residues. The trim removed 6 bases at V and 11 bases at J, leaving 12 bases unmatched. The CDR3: CASRRPGLAGASQQFF. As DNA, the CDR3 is TGTGCCAGCAGACGGCCGGGACTAGCGGGAGCGAGTCAGCAGTTCTTC.

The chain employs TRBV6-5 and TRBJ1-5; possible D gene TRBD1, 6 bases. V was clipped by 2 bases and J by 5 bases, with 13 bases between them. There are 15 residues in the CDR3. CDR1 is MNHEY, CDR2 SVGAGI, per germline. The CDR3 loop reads CASSYGGRRDQPQHF. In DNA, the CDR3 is TGTGCCAGCAGTTACGGGGGCCGCCGGGATCAGCCCCAGCATTTT.

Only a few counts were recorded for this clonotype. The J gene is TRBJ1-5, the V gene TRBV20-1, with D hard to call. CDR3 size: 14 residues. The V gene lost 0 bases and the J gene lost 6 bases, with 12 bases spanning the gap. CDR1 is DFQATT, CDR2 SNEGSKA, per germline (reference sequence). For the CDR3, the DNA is TGCAGTGCTAGAGATAAGGGTATCACTCAGCCCCAGCATTTT. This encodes CSARDKGITQPQHF.

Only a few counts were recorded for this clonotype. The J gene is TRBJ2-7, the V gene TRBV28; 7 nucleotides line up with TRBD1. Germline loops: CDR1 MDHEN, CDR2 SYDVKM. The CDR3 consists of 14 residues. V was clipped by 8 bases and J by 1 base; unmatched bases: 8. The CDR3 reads CASDRQGRSYEQYF. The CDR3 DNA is TGTGCCAGCGATAGACAGGGCCGTTCCTACGAGCAGTACTTC.

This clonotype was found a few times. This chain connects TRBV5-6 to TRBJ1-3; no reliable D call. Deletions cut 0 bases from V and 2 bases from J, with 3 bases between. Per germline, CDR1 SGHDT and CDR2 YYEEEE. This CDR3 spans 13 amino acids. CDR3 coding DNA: TGTGCCAGCAGCTTGGTCGCTGGAAACACCATATATTTT. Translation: CASSLVAGNTIYF.

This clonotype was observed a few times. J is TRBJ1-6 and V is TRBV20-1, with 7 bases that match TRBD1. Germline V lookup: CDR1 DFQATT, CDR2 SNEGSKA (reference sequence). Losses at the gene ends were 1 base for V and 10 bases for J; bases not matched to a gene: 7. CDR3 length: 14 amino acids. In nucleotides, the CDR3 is TGCAGTGCTAGAGGTGACAGGGTGCGGTCACCCCTCCACTTT. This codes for CSARGDRVRSPLHF.

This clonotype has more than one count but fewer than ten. CDR3 in amino acids: CASSTRDRVTEAFF. The CDR3 nucleotides read TGTGCCAGCAGTACCCGGGACAGGGTCACTGAAGCTTTCTTT. The V gene is TRBV6-1, the J gene TRBJ1-1; 9 nucleotides match TRBD1. The J segment lost 4 bases and the V segment lost 5 bases, leaving 5 bases of the junction unmatched. The CDR3 covers 14 residues. Per germline, CDR1 MNHNS and CDR2 SASEGT.

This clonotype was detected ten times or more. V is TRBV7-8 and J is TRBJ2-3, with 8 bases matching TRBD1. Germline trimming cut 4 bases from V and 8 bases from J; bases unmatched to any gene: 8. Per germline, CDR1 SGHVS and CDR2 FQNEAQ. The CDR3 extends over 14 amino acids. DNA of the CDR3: TGTGCCAGCAGCTCAGGGGGCTGGATGGGTACGCAGTATTTT. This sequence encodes CASSSGGWMGTQYF.

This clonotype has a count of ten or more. The CDR3 coding sequence is TGCGCCAGCAGCTTAGCCGGGACAGGGTCCCCAGAGACCCAGTACTTC. Translation gives CASSLAGTGSPETQYF. This chain joins TRBV5-1 and TRBJ2-5, with 9 bases that match TRBD1. The J segment lost 4 bases and the V segment lost 2 bases, leaving 9 bases of the junction unmatched. The CDR3 sequence is 16 residues long. CDR1 is SGHRS, CDR2 YFSETQ, per germline.